This T cell receptor (beta chain) appears in the sequencing data of a study of somatic mutations in cytotoxic T cells in rheumatoid arthritis. Study background: Including V beta1+ cells that were sequenced for TCRB, some T-cell populations stained with V beta antibodies were flow-sorted at nearly 100% purity.

TCRdb keeps only in-frame clones here, not all; method: immunoSEQ multiplex PCR. The sample has over 15,000 clones, approximately 87% seen once. The V gene end was trimmed by 5 bases and the J gene end by 4 bases; junction bases not matched to a gene: 5. CDR3 size: 16 residues. CDR1 MNHEY and CDR2 SMNVEV come from the germline V gene (reference sequence). The genes are TRBV27 and TRBJ2-1; 13 bases match TRBD2. Sequences were obtained from CD8+ T cells sorted from blood. The TCR sequence derives from a man aged 35-49 years in good health. This chain's CDR3 is CASSLGTSGIYNEQFF. The CDR3, as DNA: TGTGCCAGCAGTCTCGGGACTAGCGGGATATACAATGAGCAGTTCTTC.